This T cell receptor beta chain was observed in a study of graft-versus-host responses after intestinal transplantation. Study-wide context: Following induction with anti-thymocyte globulin, all recipients were given tacrolimus and steroids for approximately 3 years.

This table comes from immunoSEQ multiplex PCR, and its TCRdb copy is limited to in-frame clones, with some not included. This sample has tens of thousands of clones, with approximately 95% found just once. Study-level findings and limits: The recipient marrow held GvH clones, and some of them showed up first in ileum or blood. When patients had graft-donor T cell macrochimerism, their allografts held high graft-versus-host to host-versus-graft clonal ratios.

To note about this clone: Antigen specificity is unknown.

The CDR3 runs to 14 residues. V lost 4 bases and J 8 bases, leaving 16 bases between the germline ends. CDR1 and CDR2 from the germline V gene are SGHTS and YDEGEE. The receptor was isolated from a human donor who was the organ donor for an intestinal transplant. Sequenced here: unstimulated CD8+ T cells sorted from spleen or lymph node cells, sampled before transplant. The chain carries TRBV5-8 and TRBJ2-1, with D uncertain. DNA for the CDR3: TGTGCCAGCAGCCACCCAAGACATGCGGATGAGCAGTTCTTC. Translated, it gives CASSHPRHADEQFF.